This entry concerns a single T cell receptor (beta chain). Its target antigen remains unknown. The input lacks base qualities; no much larger clone sits a single base away. This sample stems from a study of regulatory T cells (dated by TCRdb to 2016 to 2019). Describing the broader study: The study compared T-cell receptor beta repertoires of sorted regulatory, conventional CD4+ and CD8+ T cells between CD3G-deficient patients and healthy controls.

Overall study results and their limits: Hydrophobic residues at CDR3 positions 6 and 7 were enriched in conventional CD4+ T cells from CD3G-deficient patients, suggesting more self-reactive specificities. Patient repertoires showed restricted unique TRB V-J pairs and skewed V and J gene usage, most marked in regulatory T cells.

For the multiplex PCR, 52 forward TRBV primers and 13 reverse TRBJ primers were used, and amplification bias was corrected with both assay-based and computational methods. Rearranged TRB loci were amplified from genomic DNA by multiplex PCR within the immunoSEQ assay. TRB amplicons were sequenced using an Illumina HiSeq platform. The source study handled its data this way. Raw sequences were error-filtered and aligned to reference gene sequences by custom algorithms and were subsequently analyzed with the immunoSEQ online tools. Productive and nonproductive TRB rearrangement frequencies were evaluated among both unique and total sequences. Hydrophobicity and amino acid composition of residues 6 and 7 within the TRB CDR3 were used to estimate the potential for self-reactivity. Group comparisons used t tests, Mann-Whitney tests or two-way ANOVA run in Prism software. What TCRdb holds here is the immuneACCESS table cut down to in-frame rearrangements. Part of the clones is not present; checked against another copy, under half of the missing clones reflect an unresolved V gene, and the others are unexplained. V and J calls and clone size come straight from that table; D and trimming were deduced from the DNA. A total of about 30,000 clones appear in this sample, 92% of them only once. Of the sample, approximately 1.5% is held by the ten largest clones.

The CDR3 starts with the cysteine, ends with the phenylalanine, and has 14 residues. The read is trimmed to its CDR3 DNA, 42 bases read in frame from base 1. The germline V gene supplies CDR1 SGHRS and CDR2 YFSETQ. Germline trimming: 6 bases from V, 6 bases from J; junction bases outside gene matches: 7. Evidence of autoimmunity was present in all CD3G-deficient patients, and the autoimmunity was more severe in two of the patients. Patients were tested at ages ranging from 2 to 39 years, and reduced naive and increased memory CD4+ and CD8+ T-cell proportions were found in the patients. CD4+ cells were FACS-sorted into CD25-high CD127-low regulatory T cells and CD25-low CD127-high conventional CD4+ T cells. About 6 individuals with CD3G deficiency were included in the patient group. An international network of physicians spanning the United States, Europe and Asia provided the patient samples and clinical data. Ficoll density separation was used to isolate peripheral blood mononuclear cells.

The receptor's source is a young adult with CD3G deficiency. The specimen was conventional CD4+ T cells sorted from blood. The receptor chain draws on TRBV5-1 and TRBJ2-2; 8 bases in the middle match TRBD1. CDR3 region: CASKAGRGPGELFF. The nucleotide sequence is given as TGCGCCAGCAAGGCCGGCAGGGGGCCCGGGGAGCTGTTTTTT.